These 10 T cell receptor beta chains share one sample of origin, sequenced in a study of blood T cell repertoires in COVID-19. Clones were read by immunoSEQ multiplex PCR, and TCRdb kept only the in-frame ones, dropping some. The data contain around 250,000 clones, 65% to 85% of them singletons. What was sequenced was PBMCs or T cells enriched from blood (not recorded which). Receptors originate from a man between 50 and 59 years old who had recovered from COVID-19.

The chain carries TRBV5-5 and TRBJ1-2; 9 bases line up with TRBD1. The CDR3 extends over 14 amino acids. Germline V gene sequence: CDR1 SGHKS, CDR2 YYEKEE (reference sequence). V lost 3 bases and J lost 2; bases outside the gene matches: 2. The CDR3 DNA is TGTGCCAGCAGCTGGGGACAGGGAAACTATGGCTACACCTTC. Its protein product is CASSWGQGNYGYTF.

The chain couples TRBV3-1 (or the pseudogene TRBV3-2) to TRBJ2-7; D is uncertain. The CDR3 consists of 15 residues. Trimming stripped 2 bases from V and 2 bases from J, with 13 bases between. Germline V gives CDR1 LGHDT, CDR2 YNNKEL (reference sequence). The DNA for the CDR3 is TGTGCCAGCAGCCAATCGGTTTACAGCACCTACGAGCAGTACTTC. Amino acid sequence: CASSQSVYSTYEQYF.

The CDR3 region is CASRGTINTGELFF. Written as DNA, the CDR3 is TGTGCCAGCAGGGGGACTATAAACACCGGGGAGCTGTTTTTT. V gene TRBV27 combines with J gene TRBJ2-2; 7 bases are a match to TRBD2. The CDR3 loop spans 14 amino acids. V lost 6 bases, J lost 2 bases, and 3 bases stayed unmatched. Germline-derived CDR1 and CDR2 are MNHEY and SMNVEV (reference sequence).

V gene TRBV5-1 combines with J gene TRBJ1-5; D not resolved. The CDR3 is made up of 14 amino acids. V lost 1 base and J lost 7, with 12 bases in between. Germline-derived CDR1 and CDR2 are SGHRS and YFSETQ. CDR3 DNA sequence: TGCGCCAGCAGCTTGAAGTTGGGAGGACAGCCCCAGCATTTT. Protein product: CASSLKLGGQPQHF.

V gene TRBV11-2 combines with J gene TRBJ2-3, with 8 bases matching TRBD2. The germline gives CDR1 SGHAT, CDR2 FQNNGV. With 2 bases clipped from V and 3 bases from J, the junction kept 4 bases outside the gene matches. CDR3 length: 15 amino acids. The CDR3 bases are TGTGCCAGCAGCTTAACGGGAGGGGAAACAGATACGCAGTATTTT. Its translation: CASSLTGGETDTQYF.

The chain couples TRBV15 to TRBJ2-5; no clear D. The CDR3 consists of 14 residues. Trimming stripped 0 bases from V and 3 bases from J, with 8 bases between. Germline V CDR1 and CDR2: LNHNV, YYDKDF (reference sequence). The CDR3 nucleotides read TGTGCCACCAGCAGAGATTTGCAGAAAGAGACCCAGTACTTC. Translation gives CATSRDLQKETQYF.

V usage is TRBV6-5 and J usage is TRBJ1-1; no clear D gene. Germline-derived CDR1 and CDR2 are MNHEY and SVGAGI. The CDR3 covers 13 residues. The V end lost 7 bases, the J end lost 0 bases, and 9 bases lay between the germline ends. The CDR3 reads CASTPTMNTEAFF. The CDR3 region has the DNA TGTGCCAGCACCCCCACAATGAACACTGAAGCTTTCTTT.

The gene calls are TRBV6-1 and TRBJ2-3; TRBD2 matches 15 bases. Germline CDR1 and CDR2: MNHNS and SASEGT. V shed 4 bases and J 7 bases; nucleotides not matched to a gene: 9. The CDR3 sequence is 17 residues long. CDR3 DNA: TGTGCCAGCAGTGGAAGGACTAGCGGGGGGGCCGTGAATACGCAGTATTTT. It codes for CASSGRTSGGAVNTQYF.

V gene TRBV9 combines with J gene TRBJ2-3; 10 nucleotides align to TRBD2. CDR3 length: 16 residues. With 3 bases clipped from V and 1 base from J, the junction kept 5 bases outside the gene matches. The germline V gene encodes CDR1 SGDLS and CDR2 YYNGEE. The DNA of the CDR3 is TGTGCCAGCAGCGACAGCGGGGGGGCGGGCACAGATACGCAGTATTTT. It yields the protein CASSDSGGAGTDTQYF.

CDR3 nucleotides: TGTGCCAGCAGAAGACAGGGAGTCCCTGGAAACACCATATATTTT. Translated: CASRRQGVPGNTIYF. The chain couples TRBV6-5 to TRBJ1-3; 7 nucleotides agree with TRBD1. Germline CDR1 reads MNHEY; CDR2 reads SVGAGI. The CDR3 runs to 15 residues. After removal of 6 bases from V and 2 bases from J, the junction contained 7 bases not matched to a gene.